These T cell receptor beta chains were read from a single sample in a study of blood T cell repertoires in COVID-19. Repertoires were generated with immunoSEQ multiplex PCR, while TCRdb's copy carries only in-frame clones and drops some. The sample holds 120,000 to 150,000 clones, approximately 80% seen once. The sample consisted of peripheral blood. Every receptor here comes from a human donor with acute or convalescent COVID-19. The donor label of this sample is uncertain. Each CDR3 is given with its conserved first and last residue. A D gene is named only where the DNA matches it firmly. The listing skips clone size in some rows; elsewhere it reads once, few, many or a size class.

length: 15
size: -
V: TRBV3-1/TRBV3-2
J: TRBJ1-4
D: -
DNA: TGTGCCAGCAGCCTGACAGGTTCAACTAATGAAAAACTGTTTTTT
CDR3: CASSLTGSTNEKLFF

length: 14
size: -
V: TRBV6-5
J: TRBJ1-1
D: TRBD1
DNA: TGTGCCAGCAGCTTGGACAGGGGGAACACTGAAGCTTTCTTT
CDR3: CASSLDRGNTEAFF

length: 14
size: -
V: TRBV15
J: TRBJ2-7
D: TRBD1
DNA: TGTGCCACCAGCAGGGAAGGGGGCGGGTACGAGCAGTACTTC
CDR3: CATSREGGGYEQYF

length: 14
size: many
V: TRBV6-5
J: TRBJ2-5
D: -
DNA: TGTGCCAGCAGTTTCCAGGGGATTCAAGAGACCCAGTACTTC
CDR3: CASSFQGIQETQYF

length: 14
size: -
V: TRBV19
J: TRBJ2-3
D: -
DNA: TGTGCCAGTAGGAGCTTTGGGGGGGCATATACGCAGTATTTT
CDR3: CASRSFGGAYTQYF

length: 14
size: -
V: TRBV7-9
J: TRBJ1-1
D: -
DNA: TGTGCCAGCATCCCATGGCAGGCGAACACTGAAGCTTTCTTT
CDR3: CASIPWQANTEAFF

length: 16
size: -
V: TRBV27
J: TRBJ2-7
D: TRBD1
DNA: TGTGCCAGCAGTCCCCGGAAGAGACAGGGGGTCTACGAGCAGTACTTC
CDR3: CASSPRKRQGVYEQYF

length: 14
size: -
V: TRBV30
J: TRBJ1-2
D: TRBD1
DNA: TGTGCCTGGGGCCTGGGACAGGGGGCCTATGGCTACACCTTC
CDR3: CAWGLGQGAYGYTF

length: 18
size: -
V: TRBV24-1
J: TRBJ2-3
D: TRBD1
DNA: TGTGCCACCAGTGATTTGGGGACAGGGTTTCGTAGCACAGATACGCAGTATTTT
CDR3: CATSDLGTGFRSTDTQYF

length: 15
size: -
V: TRBV7-3
J: TRBJ2-1
D: TRBD2
DNA: TGTGCCAGCAGCTTAGCCCCTAGCGGTCGCAATGAGCAGTTCTTC
CDR3: CASSLAPSGRNEQFF

length: 18
size: few
V: TRBV11-3
J: TRBJ1-3
D: TRBD1
DNA: TGTGCCAGCAGCTTAGGCCCTTGGGGACAGGGGGGACGAAACACCATATATTTT
CDR3: CASSLGPWGQGGRNTIYF

length: 16
size: -
V: TRBV19
J: TRBJ1-4
D: TRBD1
DNA: TGTGCCACCGTCGGACAGGATCGGGAAGGGTTCGAAAAACTGTTTTTT
CDR3: CATVGQDREGFEKLFF

length: 14
size: -
V: TRBV30
J: TRBJ1-2
D: -
DNA: TGTGCCTGGAGTCCTCTGGGCCCGGGGAATGGCTACACCTTC
CDR3: CAWSPLGPGNGYTF

length: 12
size: -
V: TRBV6-5
J: TRBJ2-1
D: TRBD2
DNA: TGTGCCACCAGCGGGGGTTACAATGAGCAGTTCTTC
CDR3: CATSGGYNEQFF

length: 15
size: -
V: TRBV6-5
J: TRBJ2-3
D: -
DNA: TGTGCCAGCAGTTACTCGGTAGCGAACCCAGATACGCAGTATTTT
CDR3: CASSYSVANPDTQYF

length: 11
size: few
V: TRBV2
J: TRBJ1-1
D: -
DNA: TGTGCCAGCTATTCGGGAAGGGAAGCTTTCTTT
CDR3: CASYSGREAFF

length: 15
size: -
V: TRBV10-2
J: TRBJ2-1
D: TRBD2
DNA: TGCGCCAGCAGTGAGGGACTAGCGAAAGAGGATGAGCAGTTCTTC
CDR3: CASSEGLAKEDEQFF

length: 13
size: -
V: TRBV27
J: TRBJ1-2
D: TRBD1
DNA: TGTGCCTCTGGACGGACAGGGCATCCCAGCTACACCTTC
CDR3: CASGRTGHPSYTF

length: 15
size: -
V: TRBV5-8
J: TRBJ1-1
D: -
DNA: TGTGCCAGCAGCTGGGGGACAAACTACAGAACTGAAGCTTTCTTT
CDR3: CASSWGTNYRTEAFF

length: 13
size: once
V: TRBV24-1
J: TRBJ1-5
D: -
DNA: TGTGCCACCAGTGACCGCAGGCAACAGCCCCAGCATTTT
CDR3: CATSDRRQQPQHF

length: 15
size: once
V: TRBV18
J: TRBJ2-5
D: TRBD1
DNA: TGTGCCAGCTCTCCATCCGGGACAGAACAAGAGACCCAGTACTTC
CDR3: CASSPSGTEQETQYF

length: 19
size: -
V: TRBV24-1
J: TRBJ2-1
D: TRBD2
DNA: TGTGCCACCAGTGATCCTCGGACTAGCGGGACGAGCTCCTACAATGAGCAGTTCTTC
CDR3: CATSDPRTSGTSSYNEQFF

length: 17
size: -
V: TRBV5-5
J: TRBJ2-1
D: TRBD1
DNA: TGTGCCAGCAGCTCGCTAACGACAGGGTTGTACTACAATGAGCAGTTCTTC
CDR3: CASSSLTTGLYYNEQFF

length: 15
size: -
V: TRBV5-1
J: TRBJ1-3
D: TRBD1
DNA: TGCGCCAGCAGCCCGGGACAGAGCTCTGGAAACACCATATATTTT
CDR3: CASSPGQSSGNTIYF

length: 14
size: -
V: TRBV19
J: TRBJ2-1
D: -
DNA: TGTGCCAGTAGTATGTCCAGGGAGGTCACTGAGCAGTTCTTC
CDR3: CASSMSREVTEQFF

length: 14
size: -
V: TRBV19
J: TRBJ1-5
D: TRBD1
DNA: TGTGCCAGTAGTACGGGACAGGGTGGTCAGCCCCAGCATTTT
CDR3: CASSTGQGGQPQHF

length: 15
size: few
V: TRBV5-6
J: TRBJ1-6
D: -
DNA: TGTGCCAGCAGCTTGGAACTTTTACCCAATTCACCCCTCCACTTT
CDR3: CASSLELLPNSPLHF

length: 14
size: -
V: TRBV7-2
J: TRBJ1-1
D: -
DNA: TGTGCCAGCAGCGGCGGATTGAAGAACACTGAAGCTTTCTTT
CDR3: CASSGGLKNTEAFF

length: 14
size: -
V: TRBV3-1/TRBV3-2
J: TRBJ2-7
D: -
DNA: TGTGCCAGCAGCCTCGCGGGGCAGGTCTACGAGCAGTACTTC
CDR3: CASSLAGQVYEQYF

length: 15
size: -
V: TRBV3-1/TRBV3-2
J: TRBJ1-6
D: -
DNA: TGTGCCAGCAGCCCTTATCAGGGAGGCAATTCACCCCTCCACTTT
CDR3: CASSPYQGGNSPLHF

length: 16
size: -
V: TRBV5-1
J: TRBJ2-2
D: TRBD2
DNA: TGCGCCAGCAGACCTCCCGGGACTACCTACACCGGGGAGCTGTTTTTT
CDR3: CASRPPGTTYTGELFF

length: 16
size: -
V: TRBV7-6
J: TRBJ2-7
D: -
DNA: TGTGCCAGCAGCTTGGCGGGGGGACAGTCAATCTACGAGCAGTACTTC
CDR3: CASSLAGGQSIYEQYF

length: 15
size: -
V: TRBV7-9
J: TRBJ2-3
D: TRBD1
DNA: TGTGCCAGCAGCCAAGGGGACAGAAACACAGATACGCAGTATTTT
CDR3: CASSQGDRNTDTQYF

length: 14
size: many
V: TRBV9
J: TRBJ1-1
D: -
DNA: TGTGCCAGCAGCGTAGAACTTGCGGGCACTGAAGCTTTCTTT
CDR3: CASSVELAGTEAFF

length: 15
size: -
V: TRBV15
J: TRBJ1-6
D: TRBD1
DNA: TGTGCCACCAGCAGAGAACAGGGGGACAATTCACCCCTCCACTTT
CDR3: CATSREQGDNSPLHF

length: 15
size: -
V: TRBV19
J: TRBJ1-6
D: TRBD1
DNA: TGTGCCAGTAGGCCGGGACAGGGGCTTAATTCACCCCTCCACTTT
CDR3: CASRPGQGLNSPLHF

length: 17
size: -
V: TRBV6-8
J: TRBJ2-5
D: -
DNA: TGTGCCAGCAGTTACCCCAGGGTAGTAACATTTGGGGAGACCCAGTACTTC
CDR3: CASSYPRVVTFGETQYF

length: 13
size: -
V: TRBV11-2
J: TRBJ1-3
D: -
DNA: TGTGCCAGCAGCTCCAAGGGGGTTAATACCATATATTTT
CDR3: CASSSKGVNTIYF

length: 14
size: -
V: TRBV6-5
J: TRBJ2-3
D: TRBD2
DNA: TGTGCCAGCACCCTGGGGGGGGGCACAGATACGCAGTATTTT
CDR3: CASTLGGGTDTQYF

length: 14
size: -
V: TRBV6-5
J: TRBJ1-3
D: -
DNA: TGTGCCAGCAGTTCCACCAGGGATCGAAACACCATATATTTT
CDR3: CASSSTRDRNTIYF

length: 16
size: few
V: TRBV4-1
J: TRBJ2-1
D: TRBD1
DNA: TGCGCCAGCAGCCAAGCGGTCAGAGACAGGGACAATGAGCAGTTCTTC
CDR3: CASSQAVRDRDNEQFF

length: 14
size: few
V: TRBV18
J: TRBJ1-6
D: TRBD1
DNA: TGTGCCAGCTCTTCCGGGACAGCCAATTCACCCCTCCACTTT
CDR3: CASSSGTANSPLHF

length: 17
size: once
V: TRBV7-9
J: TRBJ2-6
D: -
DNA: TGTGCCAGCAGCCCTGGCCCGGCGGTGGTCGGGGCCAACGTCCTGACTTTC
CDR3: CASSPGPAVVGANVLTF

length: 17
size: -
V: TRBV2
J: TRBJ2-3
D: TRBD1
DNA: TGTGCCAGCAGTGAAACTCAGGGGGAGTTGATGGCAGATACGCAGTATTTT
CDR3: CASSETQGELMADTQYF

length: 14
size: -
V: TRBV24-1
J: TRBJ2-1
D: -
DNA: TGTGCCACCAGTGATTTGGGCACATACAATGAGCAGTTCTTC
CDR3: CATSDLGTYNEQFF

length: 18
size: -
V: TRBV6-1
J: TRBJ1-1
D: TRBD1
DNA: TGTGCCAGCAGTGACGAGGGGGCAGGGGGGAATTGGAACACTGAAGCTTTCTTT
CDR3: CASSDEGAGGNWNTEAFF

length: 15
size: -
V: TRBV4-1
J: TRBJ1-1
D: TRBD1
DNA: TGCGCCAGCAGCCCAGGGGACAGGGCCGACACTGAAGCTTTCTTT
CDR3: CASSPGDRADTEAFF

length: 15
size: few
V: TRBV10-2
J: TRBJ1-1
D: TRBD1
DNA: TGCGCCAGCAGTGTCTCCGGGACAGGGAACACTGAAGCTTTCTTT
CDR3: CASSVSGTGNTEAFF

length: 15
size: -
V: TRBV30
J: TRBJ1-3
D: TRBD1
DNA: TGTGCCTGGAGCCTCGACAGGGGGAGTGGAAACACCATATATTTT
CDR3: CAWSLDRGSGNTIYF

length: 17
size: few
V: TRBV4-1
J: TRBJ2-2
D: TRBD2
DNA: TGCGCCAGCAGCCCCATGGGACTAGCGGCGAACACCGGGGAGCTGTTTTTT
CDR3: CASSPMGLAANTGELFF

length: 16
size: -
V: TRBV19
J: TRBJ1-5
D: TRBD1
DNA: TGTGCCAGTAGCCCCCTGGGACAGGGCCTCAATCAGCCCCAGCATTTT
CDR3: CASSPLGQGLNQPQHF

length: 12
size: -
V: TRBV24-1
J: TRBJ2-5
D: -
DNA: TGTGCCACCAGTGCTCCCGAAGAGACCCAGTACTTC
CDR3: CATSAPEETQYF

length: 14
size: -
V: TRBV6-5
J: TRBJ1-2
D: TRBD1
DNA: TGTGCCAGCAGCCCAAGGGGGCTTAACTATGGCTACACCTTC
CDR3: CASSPRGLNYGYTF

length: 13
size: -
V: TRBV6-5
J: TRBJ1-2
D: TRBD1
DNA: TGTGCCAGCAGTTTACAGGGGAACGGCGGCTACACCTTC
CDR3: CASSLQGNGGYTF

length: 14
size: once
V: TRBV27
J: TRBJ1-1
D: -
DNA: TGTGCCAGCAGTTTAGAGTACCGGAACACTGAAGCTTTCTTT
CDR3: CASSLEYRNTEAFF

length: 14
size: once
V: TRBV3-1/TRBV3-2
J: TRBJ2-5
D: -
DNA: TGTGCCAGCAGCCAAGGGGGGCTCCAAGAGACCCAGTACTTC
CDR3: CASSQGGLQETQYF

length: 16
size: -
V: TRBV9
J: TRBJ1-1
D: TRBD1
DNA: TGTGCCAGCAGCGTGGGGGGACAGGGGGCAGGCACTGAAGCTTTCTTT
CDR3: CASSVGGQGAGTEAFF